This T cell receptor beta chain was documented in a study of blood T cells in healthy people across ages. The germline V gene has CDR1 KGHSH and CDR2 LQKENI. The J segment lost 6 bases and the V segment lost 0 bases, leaving 4 bases of the junction unmatched. The CDR3 spans 15 residues. Together with a sample-barcoded 5' primer, a J-beta primer mix was included in a second PCR lasting roughly 6 to 12 cycles. One entry per CDR3 protein results from TCRdb running MiXCR on the 5' RACE reads. The top ten hold about a tenth of the sample, which has about 840,000 distinct CDR3 sequences, under 35% seen once. Ten or more counts support this clonotype. This same sample was also taken into another study, of T cells of mothers and their children. That study reports: About six children, together with their three healthy Caucasian mothers, made up the donors.

The receptor's source is a woman between 40 and 50 years old in good health. The sequenced sample was blood. This chain links TRBV18 with TRBJ2-1; TRBD2 matches at 8 bases. CDR3 nucleotide sequence: TGTGCCAGCTCACCACCCGGGACTAGAGGCAATGAGCAGTTCTTC. Encoded protein: CASSPPGTRGNEQFF.